These T cell receptor beta chains were read from a single sample in a study of yellow fever vaccine responses in identical twins. TCRdb re-analysed the RT-PCR reads in MiXCR, keeping a single row per CDR3 protein. This sample yields 3,600 or so distinct CDR3 sequences, of which 75% to 85% are seen a single time; around 3.4% belongs to the top ten. The source was T cells from blood (PBMCs), unsorted or a sorted subset (not recorded which), collected before or after yellow fever vaccination (not recorded which). The receptors were sampled from a woman under 30 who received the yellow fever vaccine. The CDR3 runs from the conserved cysteine through the conserved F or W. A D gene is named only where the DNA matches it firmly. The size entry is marked missing in some rows and otherwise reads once, few, many or a size class.

.	TRBV2	TRBD2	TRBJ2-1	TGTGCCAGCAACAGCGGGAGTTACAATGAGCGTTTCTTC	CASNSGSYNERFF
.	TRBV20-1	.	TRBJ1-2	TGCAGTGCTAGGTCCATGGGGTATGGCTACACCTTC	CSARSMGYGYTF
.	TRBV29-1	TRBD1	TRBJ1-2	TGCAGCGCCTACGGAACCCGGGACAGCCATAACTATGGCTACACCTTC	CSAYGTRDSHNYGYTF
once	TRBV29-1	.	TRBJ2-1	TGCAGCGTTAGGACACAGGACAATGAGCAGTTCTTC	CSVRTQDNEQFF
.	TRBV2	.	TRBJ2-4	TGTGCCAGCAGAGAAGGGGTAGCCAAAAACATTCAGTACTTC	CASREGVAKNIQYF
.	TRBV5-4	TRBD1	TRBJ1-4	TGTGCCAGCAGCTCCTCCGGGACAGGGAGTGAAAAACTGTTTTTT	CASSSSGTGSEKLFF
.	TRBV23-1	.	TRBJ2-6	TGCGCCAGCTTTAAGGCCTCCAGCTCTGGGGCCAACGTCCTGACTTTC	CASFKASSSGANVLTF
.	TRBV20-1	.	TRBJ2-1	TGCAGTGCTACTGGGCGTGGAGGCGGAGGTGAGCAGTTCTTC	CSATGRGGGGEQFF
.	TRBV28	TRBD2	TRBJ2-5	TGTGCCAGCAGGAAGCGGGAGGGCCGTGAGACCCAGTACTTC	CASRKREGRETQYF
.	TRBV11-3	TRBD2	TRBJ2-1	TGTGCCAGCAGCTTAGTGGTTAGCGGGACTGAGCAGTTCTTC	CASSLVVSGTEQFF
.	TRBV3-1	.	TRBJ2-3	TGTGCCAGCAGCCAAGATCGGGCCAGCTTAAGCACAGATACGCAGTATTTT	CASSQDRASLSTDTQYF
.	TRBV9	.	TRBJ1-2	TGTGCCAGCAGCGTAGGCGTGAGAGACCACTATGGCTACACCTTC	CASSVGVRDHYGYTF
.	TRBV29-1	TRBD1	TRBJ2-1	TGCAGCGTTGACCCGGGACAGGGCTCCTACAATGAGCAGTTCTTC	CSVDPGQGSYNEQFF
.	TRBV28	TRBD1	TRBJ2-5	TGTGCCAGCAGTTCCCCCGGGACAGGGATAGAGACCCAGTACTTC	CASSSPGTGIETQYF
few	TRBV2	.	TRBJ1-6	TGTGCCAGCAAAGACCTACGTCCCCTCCACTTT	CASKDLRPLHF
few	TRBV7-6	.	TRBJ2-2	TGTGCCAGCAGCTTTTCTAGCTCCGGGGAGCTGTTTTTT	CASSFSSSGELFF
.	TRBV12-3/TRBV12-4	TRBD2	TRBJ2-3	TGTGCCAGCAGTTTGGATAGCGGGAGGCCAGATACGCAGTATTTT	CASSLDSGRPDTQYF
.	TRBV29-1	.	TRBJ1-2	TGCAGCGCCGATTCTAACTATGGCTACACCTTC	CSADSNYGYTF
.	TRBV5-1	.	TRBJ2-5	TGCGCCAGCAGCAGGCAAGCGAGAGAGACCCAGTACTTC	CASSRQARETQYF
.	TRBV3-1	.	TRBJ1-3	TGTGCCAGCAGCCCCTACGACGGGGGAAGAAACACCATATATTTT	CASSPYDGGRNTIYF
few	TRBV29-1	.	TRBJ2-2	TGCAGCGTTGGGACCCTGAACACCGGGGAGCTGTTTTTT	CSVGTLNTGELFF
.	TRBV7-6	TRBD2	TRBJ2-1	TGTGCCAGCGCGGGGGTTGGCTACAATGAGCAGTTCTTC	CASAGVGYNEQFF
few	TRBV6-1	.	TRBJ1-3	TGTGCCAGCAGGTGGGGGGAACGTACCGGTGGCACCATATATTTT	CASRWGERTGGTIYF
few	TRBV12-3/TRBV12-4	TRBD2	TRBJ2-1	TGTGCCAGCAGTTTGTCGGTTGCGGGGGACGGTGAGCAGTTCTTC	CASSLSVAGDGEQFF
.	TRBV2	.	TRBJ2-1	TGTGCCAGCAGTGATTTGGTTAAAAGGGGGGAGCAGTTCTTC	CASSDLVKRGEQFF